This T cell receptor beta chain stems from a study of T cell clonality in common variable immunodeficiency. General study points: Links between repertoire features and CVID complications were heterogeneity-limited. Fewer TCRbeta clones were shared among CVID subjects than controls.

The assay was immunoSEQ multiplex PCR, and TCRdb's table has in-frame clones only and misses some. The repertoire consists of about 52,000 clones, none detected only once. This clone has ten or more counts. Its target is not known. The sequence runs out 3 residues before the end of the CDR3; the remainder is reconstructed from the germline J gene. Germline CDR1 is SGHDN and CDR2 is FVKESK. This CDR3 contains 17 residues. Deletions cut 4 bases from V and 4 bases from J, with 20 bases between. This sequence was found in a person aged 18-70 years in good health. The sample comprised peripheral blood mononuclear cells. The rearrangement uses TRBV14 and TRBJ2-1, with D maybe TRBD1 (5 bases). Partial CDR3 DNA: TGTGCCAGCAGCCGTAGGAGACAGAACAAAAGTTACAATGAG. Protein sequence: CASSRRRQNKSYNE. The whole CDR3 sequence reads CASSRRRQNKSYNEQFF.